This is a list of T cell receptor beta chains from one sample in a study of T-cell reconstitution after alpha-beta-depleted transplantation in children. MiXCR, run by TCRdb on the PCR reads, gives a single entry per CDR3 protein. The sample includes 200,000 to 300,000 distinct CDR3 sequences, roughly 8% seen only once; the top ten take about 6.4%. This material consisted of PBMCs, mostly from graft donor cells, taken 180 days after TCRalphabeta/CD19-depleted stem cell transplant. These receptors originate from a male patient younger than 18 who had a stem cell transplant for acute lymphoblastic leukemia, so the T cells may come from the graft donor. The CDR3 runs from the conserved cysteine through the conserved F or W. Each record gives: clone size, D gene, J gene, V gene, CDR3 protein, CDR3 DNA. A D gene is named only where the DNA matches it firmly. Size values are once, few and many counts, or a class for expanded clones, and some rows have none.

abundance: many; d_gene: .; j_gene: TRBJ2-5; v_gene: TRBV5-6; CDR3aa: CASSSLSGEIQETQYF; CDR3nt: TGTGCCAGCAGCTCTCTTAGTGGGGAGATCCAAGAGACCCAGTACTTC
abundance: many; d_gene: TRBD2; j_gene: TRBJ2-1; v_gene: TRBV5-1; CDR3aa: CASSLASGGPLEQFF; CDR3nt: TGCGCCAGCAGCTTGGCTAGCGGGGGGCCCCTTGAGCAGTTCTTC
abundance: many; d_gene: .; j_gene: TRBJ1-2; v_gene: TRBV24-1; CDR3aa: CATRRRPQGRSQVGYTF; CDR3nt: TGTGCCACCCGCCGGAGGCCGCAGGGAAGATCCCAGGTCGGCTACACCTTC
abundance: many; d_gene: .; j_gene: TRBJ2-1; v_gene: TRBV27; CDR3aa: CASSWRADYNEQFF; CDR3nt: TGTGCCAGCAGTTGGAGGGCCGATTACAATGAGCAGTTCTTC
abundance: many; d_gene: .; j_gene: TRBJ2-7; v_gene: TRBV6-2/TRBV6-3; CDR3aa: CASSYRGTYEQYF; CDR3nt: TGTGCCAGCAGTTACCGAGGGACCTACGAGCAGTACTTC
abundance: many; d_gene: .; j_gene: TRBJ1-1; v_gene: TRBV12-3/TRBV12-4; CDR3aa: CASSWPDTEAFF; CDR3nt: TGTGCCAGCAGTTGGCCCGACACTGAAGCTTTCTTT
abundance: .; d_gene: .; j_gene: TRBJ1-2; v_gene: TRBV27; CDR3aa: CASHPSGTNGYTF; CDR3nt: TGTGCCAGCCACCCCTCTGGGACTAATGGCTACACCTTC
abundance: many; d_gene: .; j_gene: TRBJ2-7; v_gene: TRBV5-1; CDR3aa: CASSRRDVYEQYF; CDR3nt: TGCGCCAGCAGCCGCCGGGACGTCTACGAGCAGTACTTC
abundance: many; d_gene: .; j_gene: TRBJ2-2; v_gene: TRBV5-1; CDR3aa: CASSISGTSIGELFF; CDR3nt: TGCGCCAGCAGCATCTCCGGGACTTCTATCGGGGAGCTGTTTTTT
abundance: many; d_gene: .; j_gene: TRBJ2-2; v_gene: TRBV5-1; CDR3aa: CASSPDRSTGELFF; CDR3nt: TGCGCCAGCAGCCCCGACAGGAGCACCGGGGAGCTGTTTTTT
abundance: many; d_gene: .; j_gene: TRBJ2-3; v_gene: TRBV6-2/TRBV6-3; CDR3aa: CASSHGAVDTQYF; CDR3nt: TGTGCCAGCAGCCACGGAGCGGTTGATACGCAGTATTTT
abundance: many; d_gene: TRBD1; j_gene: TRBJ1-2; v_gene: TRBV28; CDR3aa: CASSFPTGGISYGYTF; CDR3nt: TGTGCCAGCAGTTTCCCGACAGGGGGCATAAGCTATGGCTACACCTTC
abundance: many; d_gene: .; j_gene: TRBJ2-1; v_gene: TRBV7-4; CDR3aa: CASSLVNGGYYNEQFF; CDR3nt: TGTGCCAGCAGCTTAGTAAACGGGGGTTACTACAATGAGCAGTTCTTC
abundance: many; d_gene: TRBD1; j_gene: TRBJ1-5; v_gene: TRBV14; CDR3aa: CASSQQDSWDSLACNQPQHF; CDR3nt: TGTGCCAGCAGCCAGCAAGATTCTTGGGACAGCTTAGCGTGCAATCAGCCCCAGCATTTT
abundance: many; d_gene: .; j_gene: TRBJ1-1; v_gene: TRBV5-1; CDR3aa: CASSLGWNTEAFF; CDR3nt: TGCGCCAGCAGCTTAGGCTGGAACACTGAAGCTTTCTTT